The next 21 T cell receptor beta chains were all read from a single sample in a study of spatial heterogeneity in lung cancer. General study results and limits: It was found that expanded intratumoral alpha and beta TCR counts tracked tumor mutation counts.

Time point specified: sample taken at primary tumor resection. These TCRs' antigens remain unknown. TCRdb itself ran the 5' RACE reads through MiXCR, one entry per CDR3 protein. The sample yields some 15,000 distinct CDR3 sequences, roughly 5.2% seen once. The material sequenced was lung tumor tissue, taken at surgery. Receptors were obtained from a male donor with early-stage non-small cell lung cancer.

In this sample, this clonotype turned up many times. This chain connects TRBV20-1 to TRBJ1-4, with 12 positions matching TRBD1. CDR1 is DFQATT and CDR2 is SNEGSKA in the germline V gene (reference sequence). The junction had 13 bases not matched to a gene; V was cut back by 6 bases and J by 8 bases. The CDR3 is made up of 16 amino acids. The CDR3 is CSAKSRDRGRWEKLFF. The DNA of the CDR3 is TGCAGTGCCAAATCCCGGGACAGGGGGCGCTGGGAAAAACTGTTTTTT.

In this sample, this clonotype turned up many times. The CDR3 loop reads CASSQEGSRYGGRSNEQFF. The CDR3 nucleotides read TGCGCCAGCAGCCAAGAAGGTAGTCGGTACGGCGGGAGATCGAATGAGCAGTTCTTC. V usage is TRBV4-3 and J usage is TRBJ2-1; 7 bases line up with TRBD2. This CDR3 has 19 residues. Losses at the gene ends were 0 bases for V and 7 bases for J; bases not matched to a gene: 18. CDR1 is LGHNA, CDR2 YSLEER, per germline.

This clonotype was seen repeatedly, ten times or more. The chain is built from TRBV6-6 and TRBJ1-5, with D possibly being TRBD1 (5 bases). Germline lookup yields CDR1 MNHNY and CDR2 SVGAGI (reference sequence). The CDR3 spans 17 residues. V gave up 6 bases and J gave up 5 bases, with 23 bases separating them. The CDR3 here is CASSPGATAFSYQPQHF. The CDR3, as DNA: TGTGCCAGCAGCCCTGGGGCGACAGCATTCTCTTATCAGCCCCAGCATTTT.

This clonotype has at least ten counts. V usage is TRBV20-1 and J usage is TRBJ2-7, with 12 bases identical to TRBD2. The CDR3 sequence is 20 residues long. Looked up from germline, CDR1 is DFQATT and CDR2 is SNEGSKA (reference sequence). V shed 1 base and J 0 bases; nucleotides not matched to a gene: 16. The CDR3 is CSARASDLGLAGASSYEQYV. The CDR3 DNA reads as TGCAGTGCTAGAGCTTCCGATTTGGGACTAGCGGGCGCTAGCTCCTACGAGCAGTACGTC.

This clonotype was seen a handful of times. The chain employs TRBV30 and TRBJ1-2; D remains ambiguous. This CDR3 comprises 11 residues. V lost 0 bases to trimming and J lost 9 bases, with 8 bases between them. Germline loops: CDR1 GTSNPN, CDR2 SVGIG (reference sequence). The CDR3: CAWSVSTRYTF. CDR3 nucleotide sequence: TGTGCCTGGAGTGTATCCACGCGCTACACCTTC.

This clonotype was recorded many times. The genes are TRBV12-3 or TRBV12-4 and TRBJ1-1; D is undetermined. With 5 bases removed from V and 8 bases from J, the gap between germline ends came to 18 bases. This CDR3 has 14 amino acids. As DNA, the CDR3 is TGTGCCAGCAGTCCCCTTGGGAGGGCGTCGGAAGCTTTCTTT. It is translated as CASSPLGRASEAFF.

This clonotype was detected ten times or more. The V gene is TRBV4-2, the J gene TRBJ2-3; 14 positions agree with TRBD2. CDR1 and CDR2 (germline): LGHNA, YNFKEQ. This CDR3 comprises 17 residues. V shed 3 bases, J shed 6 bases, and the junction held 8 bases outside the gene matches. The CDR3 DNA reads as TGTGCCAGCAGCCAGAGGACTAGCGGGGGGCCGCAGGATACGCAGTATTTT. Translated: CASSQRTSGGPQDTQYF.

This clonotype has a count of ten or more. The chain is built from TRBV7-9 and TRBJ2-5, with 9 nucleotides matching TRBD2. The CDR3 spans 15 residues. Trimming took 2 bases from V and 7 from J; bases not matched to a gene: 8. CDR1 is SEHNR and CDR2 is FQNEAQ in the germline V gene (reference sequence). The CDR3 sequence: CASSLFRGRAGTQYF. The CDR3 DNA is TGTGCCAGCAGCTTATTCCGCGGGAGGGCGGGGACCCAGTACTTC.

This clonotype was seen at least ten times. The chain carries TRBV20-1 and TRBJ1-3; tentative D call: TRBD1 (5 bases). V lost 3 bases and J lost 16, with 19 bases in between. The CDR3 covers 12 residues. CDR1 and CDR2 from the germline V gene are DFQATT and SNEGSKA (reference sequence). CDR3 protein: CSASSPLSGVYF. CDR3 bases: TGCAGTGCTAGCAGTCCGCTGTCGGGGGTCTATTTT.

This clonotype was seen many times. The chain joins TRBV7-2 to TRBJ1-2; no firm D call. Trimming took off 1 base at V and 0 bases at J, with 12 bases between the two ends. The V gene's germline CDR1 is SGHTA and CDR2 FQGNSA. The CDR3 spans 16 residues. CDR3 amino acids: CASSLEGAVPNYGYTF. The CDR3 coding sequence is TGTGCCAGCAGCTTAGAAGGCGCAGTACCTAACTATGGCTACACCTTC.

This clonotype is judged medium-sized. The chain joins TRBV6-5 to TRBJ1-1; 11 positions agree with TRBD1. This CDR3 is 15 amino acids long. Germline CDR1 is MNHEY and CDR2 is SVGAGI. The ends lost 0 bases at V and 4 bases at J; junction bases unmatched: 1. The CDR3 region is CASSYSGTGGTEAFF. DNA of the CDR3: TGTGCCAGCAGTTACTCGGGGACAGGGGGCACTGAAGCTTTCTTT.

This clonotype came up many times. V is TRBV29-1 and J is TRBJ1-3; maybe TRBD1 (5 bases). V was shortened by 6 bases and J by 2 bases, with 11 bases between the two germline ends. Germline V lookup: CDR1 SQVTM, CDR2 ANQGSEA. The CDR3 is 13 residues long. The CDR3 spells CSVMGVAGNTIYF. Here the CDR3 DNA reads TGCAGCGTAATGGGGGTAGCTGGAAACACCATATATTTT. Together with reference TRBV29-1 and TRBJ1-3, the CDR3 gives the full variable domain: SAVISQKPSRDICQRGTSLTIQCQVDSQVTMMFWYRQQPGQSLTLIATANQGSEATYESGFVIDKFPISRPNLTFSTLTVSNMSPEDSSIYLCSVMGVAGNTIYFGEGSWLTVV.

This clonotype has at least ten counts. The genes are TRBV4-3 and TRBJ1-1; D is unclear. V was cut by 3 bases and J by 4 bases, with 9 bases left in between. This CDR3 has 13 amino acids. Germline CDR1 is LGHNA and CDR2 is YSLEER. For the CDR3, the DNA is TGCGCCAGCAGCCAGGTAGGAGGCACTGAAGCTTTCTTT. It is translated as CASSQVGGTEAFF.

The CDR3 sequence is CASSPTSRGSGANTGELFF. The CDR3 nucleotides read TGTGCCAGCAGCCCAACTAGCCGAGGGAGCGGGGCGAACACCGGGGAGCTGTTTTTT. V usage is TRBV7-2 and J usage is TRBJ2-2; 7 positions match TRBD2. Trimming at V came to 5 bases and at J to 0 bases, leaving 15 bases not matched to a gene. The germline CDR1 and CDR2 sequences are SGHTA and FQGNSA. The CDR3 has 19 residues.

This clonotype has only a few counts. The V and J genes are TRBV24-1 and TRBJ2-2; unclear D gene. Germline-derived CDR1 and CDR2 are KGHDR and SFDVKD. V dropped 5 bases and J dropped 4 bases, with 7 bases sitting between them. This CDR3 is built from 13 residues. The CDR3 DNA reads TGTGCCACCAGTGCGATTACCACCGGGGAGCTGTTTTTT. As protein: CATSAITTGELFF.

At least ten counts were recorded for this clonotype. This chain joins TRBV10-3 and TRBJ2-3; 10 nucleotides line up with TRBD2. The CDR3 spans 16 residues. The germline V gene encodes CDR1 ENHRY and CDR2 SYGVKD. J lost 0 bases, V lost 6 bases, and 6 bases had no gene match. Here the CDR3 DNA reads TGTGCCATCAGACCTCAGCGGGAGGGAAGCACAGATACGCAGTATTTT. The encoded protein is CAIRPQREGSTDTQYF.

This clonotype occurred many times. V and J are TRBV29-1 and TRBJ1-1, with D possibly matching TRBD1 (6 bases). This CDR3 has 14 amino acids. The V end lost 6 bases, the J end lost 1 base, and 15 bases lay between the germline ends. Germline V gene lookup returns CDR1 SQVTM and CDR2 ANQGSEA. This CDR3 reads CSVESGVGNTEAFF. The CDR3, as DNA: TGCAGCGTCGAATCAGGGGTCGGGAACACTGAAGCTTTCTTT.

This clonotype was detected many times. The rearrangement links TRBV5-1 to TRBJ2-5, with a possible D match to TRBD1 (6 bases). The germline gives CDR1 SGHRS, CDR2 YFSETQ. The CDR3 runs 15 residues. Between the trimmed V and J ends, which lost 3 bases and 2 bases, there was a span of 14 bases. CDR3 region: CASSYRAGTQETQYF. The CDR3, as DNA: TGCGCCAGCAGCTACCGAGCCGGGACACAAGAGACCCAGTACTTC.

At least ten counts were recorded for this clonotype. The rearrangement joins TRBV7-9 to TRBJ1-4; no reliable D call. Germline CDR1 SEHNR, CDR2 FQNEAQ (reference sequence). The CDR3 loop spans 17 amino acids. Trimming removed 5 bases at V and 6 bases at J, with 22 bases between. The CDR3 DNA reads as TGTGCCAGCAGCCCCGATGCAGCCGTGCCGCATCATGAAAAACTGTTTTTT. This sequence encodes CASSPDAAVPHHEKLFF.

By proportion, this clonotype is medium-sized. This chain connects TRBV6-2 or TRBV6-3 to TRBJ2-1, with D possibly TRBD2 on 5 matching bases. CDR3 size: 14 residues. Germline lookup yields CDR1 MNHEY and CDR2 SVGEGT. V lost 3 bases, J lost 4 bases, and 10 bases lay in between. DNA for the CDR3: TGTGCCAGCAGTTATCCGGGGTGGTACAATGAGCAGTTCTTC. Protein sequence: CASSYPGWYNEQFF.

The table lists this clonotype with many counts. This chain joins TRBV7-9 and TRBJ1-3; D remains ambiguous. CDR1 is SEHNR and CDR2 is FQNEAQ in the germline V gene (reference sequence). The CDR3 has 16 amino acids. V was pared by 6 bases and J by 0 bases, with 15 bases between. CDR3 sequence (DNA): TGTGCCAGCAGGCCTCCGGGCCCTCTCTCTGGAAACACCATATATTTT. The encoded protein is CASRPPGPLSGNTIYF.